The subject of this entry is one TCR beta chain. The sample originates from a study of Ad26.COV2.S vaccination and SARS-CoV-2 variants. The overall study: Donor was one of the participants in the Ad26.COV2.S arm of the COV1001 trial.

Germline lookup yields CDR1 MNHEY and CDR2 SMNVEV (reference sequence). The CDR3 extends over 15 amino acids. V shed 2 bases, J shed 5 bases, and the junction held 2 bases outside the gene matches. This table comes from immunoSEQ multiplex PCR, and its TCRdb copy is limited to in-frame clones, with some not included. The profile covers hundreds of thousands of clones, with 80% to 90% appearing a single time and over 2.5% taken by the ten largest. The treatment was: some 19 received Ad26.COV2.S at low or high dose, single or two shots; roughly five received placebo; per-sample allocation not given. The study sampled participants on day 63 after the first vaccine or placebo injection.

The sequenced sample was peripheral blood, obtained in a trial of Ad26.COV2.S vaccine versus placebo. This clonotype was obtained from a person aged 18-60 years who received the Ad26.COV2.S COVID-19 vaccine or a placebo. This chain links TRBV27 with TRBJ2-2, with 10 bases aligning to TRBD2. The CDR3, as DNA: TGTGCCAGCAGTTTAGTACTAGCGGGGACCGGGGAGCTGTTTTTT. This encodes CASSLVLAGTGELFF.